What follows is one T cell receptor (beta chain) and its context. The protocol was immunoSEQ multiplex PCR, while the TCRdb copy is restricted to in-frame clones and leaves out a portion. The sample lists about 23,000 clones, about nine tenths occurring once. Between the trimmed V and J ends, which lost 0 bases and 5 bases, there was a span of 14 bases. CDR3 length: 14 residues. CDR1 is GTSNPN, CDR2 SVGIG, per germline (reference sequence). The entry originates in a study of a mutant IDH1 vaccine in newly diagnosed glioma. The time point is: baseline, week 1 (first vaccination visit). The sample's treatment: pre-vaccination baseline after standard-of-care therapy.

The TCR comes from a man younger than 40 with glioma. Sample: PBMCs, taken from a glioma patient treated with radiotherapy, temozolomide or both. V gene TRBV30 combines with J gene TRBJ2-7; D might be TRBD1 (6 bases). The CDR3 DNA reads TGTGCCTGGAGTGTAGAGGTCAGGGGCCACGAGCAGTACTTC. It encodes CAWSVEVRGHEQYF.